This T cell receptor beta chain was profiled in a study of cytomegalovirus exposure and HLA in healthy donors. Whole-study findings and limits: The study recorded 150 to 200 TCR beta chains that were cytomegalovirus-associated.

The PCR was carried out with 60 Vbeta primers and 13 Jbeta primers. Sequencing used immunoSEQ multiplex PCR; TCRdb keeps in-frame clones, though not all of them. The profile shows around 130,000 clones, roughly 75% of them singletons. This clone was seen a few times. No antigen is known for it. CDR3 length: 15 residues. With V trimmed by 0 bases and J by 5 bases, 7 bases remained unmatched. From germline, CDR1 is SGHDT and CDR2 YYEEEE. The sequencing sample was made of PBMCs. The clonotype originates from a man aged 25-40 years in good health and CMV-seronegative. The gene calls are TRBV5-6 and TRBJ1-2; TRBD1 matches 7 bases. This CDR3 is CASSLEQGITYGYTF. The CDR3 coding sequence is TGTGCCAGCAGCTTGGAACAGGGGATTACTTATGGCTACACCTTC.